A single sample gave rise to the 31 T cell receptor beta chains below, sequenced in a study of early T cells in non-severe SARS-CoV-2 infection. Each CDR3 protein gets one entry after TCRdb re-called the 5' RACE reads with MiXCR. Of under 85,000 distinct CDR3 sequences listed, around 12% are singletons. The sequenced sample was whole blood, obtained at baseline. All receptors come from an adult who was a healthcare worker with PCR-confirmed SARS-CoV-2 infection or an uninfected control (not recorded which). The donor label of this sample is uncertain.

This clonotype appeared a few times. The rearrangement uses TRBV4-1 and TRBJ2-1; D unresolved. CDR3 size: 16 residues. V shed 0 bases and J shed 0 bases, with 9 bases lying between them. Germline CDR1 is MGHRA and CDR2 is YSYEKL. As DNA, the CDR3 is TGCGCCAGCAGCCAAGATAGGAAGCTCTCCTACAATGAGCAGTTCTTC. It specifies CASSQDRKLSYNEQFF.

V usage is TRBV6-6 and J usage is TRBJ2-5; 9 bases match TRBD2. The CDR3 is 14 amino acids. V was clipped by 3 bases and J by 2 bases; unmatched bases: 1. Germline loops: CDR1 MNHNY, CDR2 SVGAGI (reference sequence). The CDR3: CASSYLAGQETQYF. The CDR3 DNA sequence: TGTGCCAGCAGTTATCTAGCGGGGCAAGAGACCCAGTACTTC.

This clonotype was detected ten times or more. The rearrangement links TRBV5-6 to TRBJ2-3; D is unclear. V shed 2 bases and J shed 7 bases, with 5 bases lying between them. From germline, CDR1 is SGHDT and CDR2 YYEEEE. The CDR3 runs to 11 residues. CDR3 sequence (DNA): TGTGCCAGCAGCTTCGGCAATACGCAGTATTTT. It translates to CASSFGNTQYF.

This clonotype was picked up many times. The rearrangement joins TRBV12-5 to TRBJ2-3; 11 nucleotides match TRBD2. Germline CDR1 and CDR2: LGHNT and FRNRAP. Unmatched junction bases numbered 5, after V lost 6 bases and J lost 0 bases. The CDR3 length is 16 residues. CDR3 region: CASGPGTSGSTDTQYF. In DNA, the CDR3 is TGTGCTAGTGGACCTGGGACTAGCGGTAGCACAGATACGCAGTATTTT.

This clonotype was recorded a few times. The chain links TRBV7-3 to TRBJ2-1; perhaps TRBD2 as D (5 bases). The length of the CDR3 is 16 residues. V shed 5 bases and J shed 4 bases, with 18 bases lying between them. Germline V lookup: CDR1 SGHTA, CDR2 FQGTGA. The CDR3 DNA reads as TGTGCCAGCAGCCTCGATTTGGCGGGTCAGTACAATGAGCAGTTCTTC. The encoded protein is CASSLDLAGQYNEQFF.

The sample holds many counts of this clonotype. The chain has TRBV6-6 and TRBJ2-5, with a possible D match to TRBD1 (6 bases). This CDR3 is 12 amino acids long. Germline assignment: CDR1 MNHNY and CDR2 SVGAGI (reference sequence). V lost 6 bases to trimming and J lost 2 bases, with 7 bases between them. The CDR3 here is CASSGQQETQYF. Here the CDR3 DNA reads TGTGCCAGCAGCGGACAGCAAGAGACCCAGTACTTC.

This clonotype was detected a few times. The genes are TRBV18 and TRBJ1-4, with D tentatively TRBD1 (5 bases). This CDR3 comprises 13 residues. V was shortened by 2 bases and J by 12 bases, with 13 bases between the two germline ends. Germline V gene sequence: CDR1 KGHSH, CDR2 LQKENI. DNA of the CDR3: TGTGCCAGCTCACCAGGGGCCACGCCAGAACTGTTTTTT. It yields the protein CASSPGATPELFF.

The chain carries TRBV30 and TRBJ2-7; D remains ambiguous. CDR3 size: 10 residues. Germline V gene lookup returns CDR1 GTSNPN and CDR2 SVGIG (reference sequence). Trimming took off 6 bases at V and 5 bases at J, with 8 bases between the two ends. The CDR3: CACGRDEQYF. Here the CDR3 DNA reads TGTGCCTGTGGACGCGACGAGCAGTACTTC.

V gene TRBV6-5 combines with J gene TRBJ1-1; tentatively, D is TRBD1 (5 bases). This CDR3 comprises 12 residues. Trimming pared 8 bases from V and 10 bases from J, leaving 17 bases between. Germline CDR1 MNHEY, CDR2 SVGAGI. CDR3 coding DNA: TGTGCCAGCGGATTCCAGGGCGTTGGAGCTTTCTTT. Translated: CASGFQGVGAFF.

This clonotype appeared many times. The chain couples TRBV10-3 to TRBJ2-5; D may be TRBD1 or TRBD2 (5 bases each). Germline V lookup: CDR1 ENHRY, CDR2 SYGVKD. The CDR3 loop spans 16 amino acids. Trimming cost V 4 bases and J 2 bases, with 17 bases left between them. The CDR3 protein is CAISGGDVAEQETQYF. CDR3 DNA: TGTGCCATCAGTGGAGGGGACGTTGCCGAGCAAGAGACCCAGTACTTC.

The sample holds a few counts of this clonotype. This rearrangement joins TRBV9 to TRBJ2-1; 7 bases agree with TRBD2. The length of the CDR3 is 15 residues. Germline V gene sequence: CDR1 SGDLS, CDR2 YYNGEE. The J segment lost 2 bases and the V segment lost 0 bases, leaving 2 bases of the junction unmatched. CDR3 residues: CASSVALAAYNEQFF. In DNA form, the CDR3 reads TGTGCCAGCAGCGTAGCTCTAGCGGCCTACAATGAGCAGTTCTTC.

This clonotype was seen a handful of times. In nucleotides, the CDR3 is TGTGCCAGCAGCGTTGGTTCACCCCTCCACTTT. It specifies CASSVGSPLHF. V and J are TRBV14 and TRBJ1-6; no firm D call. Trimming removed 5 bases from V and 9 bases from J, with 5 bases in between. This CDR3 spans 11 amino acids. Germline V lookup: CDR1 SGHDN, CDR2 FVKESK.

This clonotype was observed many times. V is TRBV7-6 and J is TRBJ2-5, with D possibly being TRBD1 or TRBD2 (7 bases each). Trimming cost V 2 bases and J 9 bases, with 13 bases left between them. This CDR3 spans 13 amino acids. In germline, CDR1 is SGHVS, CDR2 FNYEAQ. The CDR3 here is CASSLKAGGAQYF. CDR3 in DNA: TGTGCCAGCAGCTTAAAGGCAGGGGGGGCCCAGTACTTC.

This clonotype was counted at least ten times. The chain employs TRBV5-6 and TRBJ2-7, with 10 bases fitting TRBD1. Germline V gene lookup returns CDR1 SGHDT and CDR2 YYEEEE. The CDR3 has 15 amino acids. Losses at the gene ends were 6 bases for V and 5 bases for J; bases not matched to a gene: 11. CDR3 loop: CASNNPPGTGDEQYF. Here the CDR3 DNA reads TGTGCCAGCAATAACCCGCCTGGGACAGGGGACGAGCAGTACTTC.

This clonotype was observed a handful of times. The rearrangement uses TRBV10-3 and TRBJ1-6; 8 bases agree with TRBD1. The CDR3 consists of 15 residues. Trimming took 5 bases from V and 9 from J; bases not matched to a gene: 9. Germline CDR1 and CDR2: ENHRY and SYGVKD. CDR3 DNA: TGTGCCATCAGTAACCAAGACAGGGGTAGTTCACCCCTCCACTTT. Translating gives CAISNQDRGSSPLHF.

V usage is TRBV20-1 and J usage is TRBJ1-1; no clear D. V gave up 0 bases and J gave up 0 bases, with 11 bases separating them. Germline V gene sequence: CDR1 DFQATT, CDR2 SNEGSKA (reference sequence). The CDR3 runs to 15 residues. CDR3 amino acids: CSARELGHMNTEAFF. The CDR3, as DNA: TGCAGTGCTAGAGAGTTAGGCCACATGAACACTGAAGCTTTCTTT.

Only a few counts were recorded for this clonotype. The CDR3 spells CASSLRPRNEKLFF. The CDR3 nucleotides read TGTGCCAGCAGCTTAAGGCCCCGTAATGAAAAACTGTTTTTT. The rearrangement links TRBV7-8 to TRBJ1-4; D remains ambiguous. CDR3 length equals 14 residues. Germline-derived CDR1 and CDR2 are SGHVS and FQNEAQ. V shed 2 bases and J shed 4 bases, with 8 bases lying between them.

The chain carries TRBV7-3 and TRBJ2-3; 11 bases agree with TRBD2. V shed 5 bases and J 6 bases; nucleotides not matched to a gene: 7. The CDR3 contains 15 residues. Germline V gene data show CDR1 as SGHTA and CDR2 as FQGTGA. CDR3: CASSPPTSGKDTQYF. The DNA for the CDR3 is TGTGCCAGCAGCCCCCCGACTAGCGGGAAGGATACGCAGTATTTT.

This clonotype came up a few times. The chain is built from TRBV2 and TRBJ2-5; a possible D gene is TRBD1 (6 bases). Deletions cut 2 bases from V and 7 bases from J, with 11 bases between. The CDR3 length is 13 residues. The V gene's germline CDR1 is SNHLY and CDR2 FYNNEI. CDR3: CASSEQGSGTQYF. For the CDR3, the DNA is TGTGCCAGCAGTGAACAGGGGTCGGGGACCCAGTACTTC. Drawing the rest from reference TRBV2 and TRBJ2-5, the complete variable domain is EPEVTQTPSHQVTQMGQEVILRCVPISNHLYFYWYRQILGQKVEFLVSFYNNEISEKSEIFDDQFSVERPDGSNFTLKIRSTKLEDSAMYFCASSEQGSGTQYFGPGTRLLVL.

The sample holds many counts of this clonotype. The CDR3 loop is CASSLEPGLAGEQYF. In DNA form, the CDR3 reads TGTGCCAGCAGCTTAGAGCCAGGCCTGGCCGGGGAGCAGTACTTC. The V gene is TRBV11-1, the J gene TRBJ2-7; D remains ambiguous. The V end lost 1 base, the J end lost 7 bases, and 17 bases lay between the germline ends. The CDR3 covers 15 residues. Germline loops: CDR1 SGHAT, CDR2 FQDESV (reference sequence).

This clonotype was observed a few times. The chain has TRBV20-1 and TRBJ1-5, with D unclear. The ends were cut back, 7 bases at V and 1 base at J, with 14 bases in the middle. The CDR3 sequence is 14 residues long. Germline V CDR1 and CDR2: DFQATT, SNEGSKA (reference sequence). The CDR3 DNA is TGCAGTGTGTTCTCGGGCGCCAGCAATCAGCCCCAGCATTTT. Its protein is CSVFSGASNQPQHF.

The CDR3 bases are TGCGCCAGCAGTTTTACCGCAGACAGGGAGACTGAAGCTTTCTTT. It encodes CASSFTADRETEAFF. The chain links TRBV5-1 to TRBJ1-1; 7 bases are a match to TRBD1. The CDR3 runs 15 residues. The V segment lost 5 bases and the J segment 5 bases; nucleotides outside the gene matches: 12. CDR1 is SGHRS, CDR2 YFSETQ, per germline.

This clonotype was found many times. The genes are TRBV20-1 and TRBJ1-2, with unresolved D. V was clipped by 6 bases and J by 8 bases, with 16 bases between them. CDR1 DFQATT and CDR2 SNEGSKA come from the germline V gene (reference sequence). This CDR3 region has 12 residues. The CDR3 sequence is CSAGGRAVGYTF. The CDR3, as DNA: TGCAGTGCGGGAGGACGGGCGGTAGGCTACACCTTC.

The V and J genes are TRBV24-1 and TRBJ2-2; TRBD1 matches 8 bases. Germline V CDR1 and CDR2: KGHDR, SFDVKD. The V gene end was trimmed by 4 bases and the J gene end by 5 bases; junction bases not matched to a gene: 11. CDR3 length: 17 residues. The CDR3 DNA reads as TGTGCCACCAGTGACTGGACCGGGACAGGTGGAACCGGGGAGCTGTTTTTT. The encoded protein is CATSDWTGTGGTGELFF.

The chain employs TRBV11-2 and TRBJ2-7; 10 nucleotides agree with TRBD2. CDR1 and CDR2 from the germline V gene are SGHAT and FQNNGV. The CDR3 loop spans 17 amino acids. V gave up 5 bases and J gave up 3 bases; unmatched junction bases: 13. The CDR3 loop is CASSKVNAAGGRYEQYF. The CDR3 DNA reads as TGTGCCAGCAGCAAAGTCAACGCAGCGGGAGGGCGCTACGAGCAGTACTTC.

The chain's CDR3 is CASSQSGQGESTDTQYF. CDR3 DNA: TGCGCCAGCAGTCAATCGGGACAGGGAGAATCCACAGATACGCAGTATTTT. The rearrangement joins TRBV23-1 to TRBJ2-3; TRBD1 matches at 9 bases. TRBV23-1 falls under the ORF class, with uncertain function. This CDR3 contains 17 residues. Unmatched junction bases numbered 6, after V lost 0 bases and J lost 2 bases.

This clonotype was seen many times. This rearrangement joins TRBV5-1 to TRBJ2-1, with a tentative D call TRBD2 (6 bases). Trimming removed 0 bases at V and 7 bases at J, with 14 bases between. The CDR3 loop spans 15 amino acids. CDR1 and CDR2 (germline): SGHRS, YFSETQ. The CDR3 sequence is CASSLEGQGGNEQFF. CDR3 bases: TGCGCCAGCAGCTTGGAAGGGCAGGGAGGTAATGAGCAGTTCTTC.

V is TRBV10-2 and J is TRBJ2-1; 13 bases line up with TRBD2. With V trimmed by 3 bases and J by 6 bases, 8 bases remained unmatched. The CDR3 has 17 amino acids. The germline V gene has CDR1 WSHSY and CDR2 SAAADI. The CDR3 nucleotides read TGCGCCAGCAGTGATTACGGACTAGCGGGGGTGGGCAATGAGCAGTTCTTC. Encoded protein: CASSDYGLAGVGNEQFF.

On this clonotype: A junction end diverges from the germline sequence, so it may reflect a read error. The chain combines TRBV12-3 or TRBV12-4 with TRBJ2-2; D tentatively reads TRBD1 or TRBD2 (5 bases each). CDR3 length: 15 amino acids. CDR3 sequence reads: CASKGQGQNTGEPFF. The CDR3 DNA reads TGTGCCAGCAAGGGGCAGGGCCAGAACACCGGGGAGCCGTTTTTT.

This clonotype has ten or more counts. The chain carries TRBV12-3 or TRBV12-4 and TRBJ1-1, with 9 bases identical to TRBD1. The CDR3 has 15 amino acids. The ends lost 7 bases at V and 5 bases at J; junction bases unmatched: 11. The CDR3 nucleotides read TGTGCCAGCACCGACACTCCCGGGACAGGGACTGAAGCTTTCTTT. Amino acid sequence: CASTDTPGTGTEAFF.

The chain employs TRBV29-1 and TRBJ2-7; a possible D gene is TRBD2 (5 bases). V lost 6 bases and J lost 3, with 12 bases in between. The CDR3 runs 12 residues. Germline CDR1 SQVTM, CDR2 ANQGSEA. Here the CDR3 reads CSVEGLGYEQYF. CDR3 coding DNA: TGCAGCGTCGAGGGTTTGGGCTACGAGCAGTACTTC.